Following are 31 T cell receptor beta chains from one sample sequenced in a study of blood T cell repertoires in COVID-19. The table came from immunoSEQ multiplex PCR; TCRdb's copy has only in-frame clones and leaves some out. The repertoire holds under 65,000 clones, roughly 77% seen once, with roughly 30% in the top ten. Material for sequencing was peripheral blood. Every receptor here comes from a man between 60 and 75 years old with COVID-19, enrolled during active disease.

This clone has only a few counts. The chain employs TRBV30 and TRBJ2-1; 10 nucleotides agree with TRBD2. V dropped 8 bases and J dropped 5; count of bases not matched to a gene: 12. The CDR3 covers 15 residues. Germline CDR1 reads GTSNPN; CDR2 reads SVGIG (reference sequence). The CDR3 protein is CAARRGLAVNNEQFF. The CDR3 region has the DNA TGTGCCGCGAGACGAGGACTAGCGGTGAACAATGAGCAGTTCTTC.

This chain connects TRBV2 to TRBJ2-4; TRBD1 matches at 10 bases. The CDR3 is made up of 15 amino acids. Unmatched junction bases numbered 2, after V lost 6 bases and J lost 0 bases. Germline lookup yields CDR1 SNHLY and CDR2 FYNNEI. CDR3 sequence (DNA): TGTGCCAGCAGCGGGACAGGGGTAGCCAAAAACATTCAGTACTTC. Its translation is CASSGTGVAKNIQYF.

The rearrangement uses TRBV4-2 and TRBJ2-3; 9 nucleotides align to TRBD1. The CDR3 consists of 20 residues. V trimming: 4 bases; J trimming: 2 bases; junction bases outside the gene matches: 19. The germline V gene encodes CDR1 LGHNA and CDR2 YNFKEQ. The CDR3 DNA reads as TGTGCCAGCAGCCGCACAGTAGGAACAGGGGGCAATTATAACACAGATACGCAGTATTTT. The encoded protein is CASSRTVGTGGNYNTDTQYF.

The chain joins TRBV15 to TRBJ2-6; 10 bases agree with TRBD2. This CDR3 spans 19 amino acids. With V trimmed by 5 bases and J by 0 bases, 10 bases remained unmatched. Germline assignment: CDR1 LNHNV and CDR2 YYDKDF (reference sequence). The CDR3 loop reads CATSRVRTSGHSGANVLTF. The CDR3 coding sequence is TGTGCCACCAGCCGAGTCCGGACTAGCGGACACTCTGGGGCCAACGTCCTGACTTTC. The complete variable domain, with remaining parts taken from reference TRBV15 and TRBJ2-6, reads DAMVIQNPRYQVTQFGKPVTLSCSQTLNHNVMYWYQQKSSQAPKLLFHYYDKDFNNEADTPDNFQSRRPNTSFCFLDIRSPGLGDTAMYLCATSRVRTSGHSGANVLTFGAGSRLTVL.

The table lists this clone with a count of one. CDR3 DNA: TGTGCCAGTAGTTCGGGGATCCTTAGCAATCAGCCCCAGCATTTT. This gives the protein CASSSGILSNQPQHF. This chain connects TRBV19 to TRBJ1-5; D is ambiguous. Trimming took off 5 bases at V and 0 bases at J, with 11 bases between the two ends. The CDR3 is 15 amino acids. Germline V gives CDR1 LNHDA, CDR2 SQIVND (reference sequence).

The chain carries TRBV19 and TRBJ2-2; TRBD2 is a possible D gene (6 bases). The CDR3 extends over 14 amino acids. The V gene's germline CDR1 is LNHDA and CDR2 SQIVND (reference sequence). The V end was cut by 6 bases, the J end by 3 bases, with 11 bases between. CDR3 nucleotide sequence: TGTGCCAGTAGATGGGGGGAGGACACCGGGGAGCTGTTTTTT. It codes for CASRWGEDTGELFF.

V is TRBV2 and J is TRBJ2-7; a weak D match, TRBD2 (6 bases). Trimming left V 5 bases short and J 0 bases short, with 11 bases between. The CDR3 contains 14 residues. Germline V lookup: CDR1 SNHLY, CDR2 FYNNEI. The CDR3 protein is CASSWDGSSYEQYF. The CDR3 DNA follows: TGTGCCAGCAGTTGGGACGGGAGCTCCTACGAGCAGTACTTC.

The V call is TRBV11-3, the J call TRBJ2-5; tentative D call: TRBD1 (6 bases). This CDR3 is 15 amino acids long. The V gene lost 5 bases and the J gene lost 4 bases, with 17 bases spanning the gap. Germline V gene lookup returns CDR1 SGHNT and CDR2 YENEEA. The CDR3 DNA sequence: TGTGCCAGCAGCCCCCAGTCAGGGGCGACAGAGACCCAGTACTTC. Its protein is CASSPQSGATETQYF.

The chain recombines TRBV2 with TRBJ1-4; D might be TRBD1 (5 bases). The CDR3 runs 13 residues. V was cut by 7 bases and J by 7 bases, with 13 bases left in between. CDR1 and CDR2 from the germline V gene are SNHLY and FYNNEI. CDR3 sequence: CASTRGSSEKLFF. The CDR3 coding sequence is TGTGCCAGCACCCGGGGGAGTAGTGAAAAACTGTTTTTT.

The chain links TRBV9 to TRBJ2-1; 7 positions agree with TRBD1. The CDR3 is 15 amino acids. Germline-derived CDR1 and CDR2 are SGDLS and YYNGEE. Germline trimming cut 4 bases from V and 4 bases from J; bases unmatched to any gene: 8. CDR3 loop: CASSPSGQTYNEQFF. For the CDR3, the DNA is TGTGCCAGCAGCCCTTCGGGACAGACTTACAATGAGCAGTTCTTC. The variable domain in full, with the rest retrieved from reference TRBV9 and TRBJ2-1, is DSGVTQTPKHLITATGQRVTLRCSPRSGDLSVYWYQQSLDQGLQFLIQYYNGEERAKGNILERFSAQQFPDLHSELNLSSLELGDSALYFCASSPSGQTYNEQFFGPGTRLTVL.

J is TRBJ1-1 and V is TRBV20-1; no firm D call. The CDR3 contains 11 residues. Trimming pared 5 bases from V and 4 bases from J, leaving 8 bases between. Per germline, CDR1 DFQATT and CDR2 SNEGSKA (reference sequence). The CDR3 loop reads CSAPRSTEAFF. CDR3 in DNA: TGCAGTGCTCCGAGGTCCACTGAAGCTTTCTTT.

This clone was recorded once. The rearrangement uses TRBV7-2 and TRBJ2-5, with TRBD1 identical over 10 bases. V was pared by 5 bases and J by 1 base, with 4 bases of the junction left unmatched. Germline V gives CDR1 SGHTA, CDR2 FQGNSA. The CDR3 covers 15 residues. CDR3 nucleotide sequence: TGTGCCAGCAGCCCGAGGACAGGGGGCCAAGAGACCCAGTACTTC. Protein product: CASSPRTGGQETQYF.

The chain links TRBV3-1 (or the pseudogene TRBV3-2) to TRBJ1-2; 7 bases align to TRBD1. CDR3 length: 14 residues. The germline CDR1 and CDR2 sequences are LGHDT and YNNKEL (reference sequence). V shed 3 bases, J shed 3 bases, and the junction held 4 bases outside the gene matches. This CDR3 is CASSHPGQDYGYTF. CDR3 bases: TGTGCCAGCAGCCACCCTGGACAGGACTATGGCTACACCTTC.

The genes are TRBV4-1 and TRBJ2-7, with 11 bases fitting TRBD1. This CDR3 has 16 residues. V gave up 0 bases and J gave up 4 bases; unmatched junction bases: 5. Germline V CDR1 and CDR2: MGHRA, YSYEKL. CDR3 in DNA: TGCGCCAGCAGCCAAGAAAGGACAGGGGGCAGGTACGAGCAGTACTTC. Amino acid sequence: CASSQERTGGRYEQYF.

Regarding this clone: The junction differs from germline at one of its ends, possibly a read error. The CDR3 DNA reads as TGTGCTAGCAGCTTAGGGCTAGCGGGGGGGCAAGATACGCAGTATTTT. Encoded protein: CASSLGLAGGQDTQYF. The rearrangement joins TRBV7-7 to TRBJ2-3; 12 bases line up with TRBD2. This CDR3 contains 16 residues. CDR1 is SSHAT and CDR2 is FNYEAQ in the germline V gene (reference sequence).

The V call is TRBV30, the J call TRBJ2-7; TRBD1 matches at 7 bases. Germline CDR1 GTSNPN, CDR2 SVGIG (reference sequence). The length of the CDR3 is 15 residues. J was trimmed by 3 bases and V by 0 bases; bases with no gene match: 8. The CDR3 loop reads CAWSVPPTGHYEQYF. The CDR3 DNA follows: TGTGCCTGGAGTGTACCCCCGACAGGGCACTACGAGCAGTACTTC. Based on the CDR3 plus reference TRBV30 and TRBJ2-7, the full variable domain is SQTIHQWPATLVQPVGSPLSLECTVEGTSNPNLYWYRQAAGRGLQLLFYSVGIGQISSEVPQNLSASRPQDRQFILSSKKLLLSDSGFYLCAWSVPPTGHYEQYFGPGTRLTVT.

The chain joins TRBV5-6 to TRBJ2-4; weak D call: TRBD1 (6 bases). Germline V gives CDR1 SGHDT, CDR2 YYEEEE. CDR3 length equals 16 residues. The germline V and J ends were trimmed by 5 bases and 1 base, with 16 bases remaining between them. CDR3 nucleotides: TGTGCCAGCAGACCACAGGGCGATTGGGCCAAAAACATTCAGTACTTC. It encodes CASRPQGDWAKNIQYF.

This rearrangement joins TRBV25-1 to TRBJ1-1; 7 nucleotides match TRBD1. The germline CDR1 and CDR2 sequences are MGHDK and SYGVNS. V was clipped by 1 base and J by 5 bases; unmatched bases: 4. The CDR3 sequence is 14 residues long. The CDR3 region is CASSELGGWTEAFF. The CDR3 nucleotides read TGTGCCAGCAGTGAATTAGGGGGCTGGACTGAAGCTTTCTTT.

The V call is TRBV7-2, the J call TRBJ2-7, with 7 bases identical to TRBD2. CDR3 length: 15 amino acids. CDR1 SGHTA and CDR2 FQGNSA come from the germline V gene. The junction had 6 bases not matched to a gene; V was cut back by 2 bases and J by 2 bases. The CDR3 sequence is CASSLTGLGAYEQYF. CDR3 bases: TGTGCCAGCAGCTTAACAGGACTAGGTGCCTACGAGCAGTACTTC.

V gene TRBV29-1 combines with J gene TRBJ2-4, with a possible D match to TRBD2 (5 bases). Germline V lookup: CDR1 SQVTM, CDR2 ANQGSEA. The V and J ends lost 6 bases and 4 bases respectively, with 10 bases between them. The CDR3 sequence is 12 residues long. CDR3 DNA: TGCAGCGTGAGGGCAGCAAAAAACATTCAGTACTTC. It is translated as CSVRAAKNIQYF. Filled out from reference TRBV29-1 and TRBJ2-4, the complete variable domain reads SAVISQKPSRDICQRGTSLTIQCQVDSQVTMMFWYRQQPGQSLTLIATANQGSEATYESGFVIDKFPISRPNLTFSTLTVSNMSPEDSSIYLCSVRAAKNIQYFGAGTRLSVL.

CDR3 residues: CASSQELLSGGRFRVGYTF. In DNA, the CDR3 is TGCGCCAGCAGCCAAGAGTTGTTGTCAGGGGGCAGATTTAGGGTTGGCTACACCTTC. The J gene is TRBJ1-2, the V gene TRBV4-1; 8 nucleotides line up with TRBD1. From germline, CDR1 is MGHRA and CDR2 YSYEKL. Germline trimming cut 0 bases from V and 7 bases from J; bases unmatched to any gene: 19. The CDR3 loop spans 19 amino acids.

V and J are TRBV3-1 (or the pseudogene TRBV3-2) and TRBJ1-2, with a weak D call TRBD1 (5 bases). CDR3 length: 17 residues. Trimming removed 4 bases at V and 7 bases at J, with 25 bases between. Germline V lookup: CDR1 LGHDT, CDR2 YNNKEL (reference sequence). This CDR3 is CASSLDRFTGSYSGYTF. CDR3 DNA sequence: TGTGCCAGCAGCCTCGATCGGTTTACAGGCAGTTACTCTGGCTACACCTTC.

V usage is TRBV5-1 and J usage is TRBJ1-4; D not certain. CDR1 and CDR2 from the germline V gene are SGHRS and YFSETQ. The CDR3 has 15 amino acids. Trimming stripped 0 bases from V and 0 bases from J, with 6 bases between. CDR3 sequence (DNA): TGCGCCAGCAGCTTGGGCAGTGCAACTAATGAAAAACTGTTTTTT. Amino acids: CASSLGSATNEKLFF.

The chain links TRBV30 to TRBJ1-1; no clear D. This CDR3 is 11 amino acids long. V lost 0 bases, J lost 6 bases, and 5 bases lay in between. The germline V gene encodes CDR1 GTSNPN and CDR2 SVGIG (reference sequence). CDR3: CAWSVSAEAFF. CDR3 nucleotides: TGTGCCTGGAGTGTTAGTGCTGAAGCTTTCTTT. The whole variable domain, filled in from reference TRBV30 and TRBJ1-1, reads SQTIHQWPATLVQPVGSPLSLECTVEGTSNPNLYWYRQAAGRGLQLLFYSVGIGQISSEVPQNLSASRPQDRQFILSSKKLLLSDSGFYLCAWSVSAEAFFGQGTRLTVV.

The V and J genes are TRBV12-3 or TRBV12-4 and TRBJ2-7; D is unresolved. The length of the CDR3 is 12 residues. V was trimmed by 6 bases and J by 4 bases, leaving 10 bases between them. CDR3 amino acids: CASRRSSYEQYF. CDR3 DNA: TGTGCCAGCAGACGTTCTAGTTACGAGCAGTACTTC.

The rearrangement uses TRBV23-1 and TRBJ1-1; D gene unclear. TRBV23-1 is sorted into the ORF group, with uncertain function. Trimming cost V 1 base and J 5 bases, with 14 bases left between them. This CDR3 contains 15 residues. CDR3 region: CASSQWTDRGTEAFF. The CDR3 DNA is TGCGCCAGCAGTCAATGGACGGACCGAGGGACTGAAGCTTTCTTT.

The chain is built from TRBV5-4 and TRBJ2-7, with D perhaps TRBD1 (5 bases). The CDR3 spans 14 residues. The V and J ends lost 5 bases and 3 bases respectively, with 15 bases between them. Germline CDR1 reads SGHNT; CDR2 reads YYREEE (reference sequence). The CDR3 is CASRPATANYEQYF. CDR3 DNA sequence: TGTGCCAGCAGGCCAGCGACAGCTAACTACGAGCAGTACTTC.

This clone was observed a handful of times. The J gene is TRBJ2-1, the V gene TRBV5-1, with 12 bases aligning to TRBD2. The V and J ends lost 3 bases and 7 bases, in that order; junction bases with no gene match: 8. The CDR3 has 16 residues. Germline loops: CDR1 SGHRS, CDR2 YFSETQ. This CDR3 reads CASSSASGGAGNEQFF. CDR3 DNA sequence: TGCGCCAGCAGCTCTGCTAGCGGGGGGGCAGGTAATGAGCAGTTCTTC.

The CDR3 bases are TGTGCCAGCAGCTTAAGAGGACTAGCGTCAGATACGCAGTATTTT. Protein product: CASSLRGLASDTQYF. The chain recombines TRBV13 with TRBJ2-3, with 9 positions matching TRBD2. J lost 4 bases, V lost 2 bases, and 4 bases had no gene match. In germline, CDR1 is PRHDT, CDR2 FYEKMQ (reference sequence). The CDR3 totals 15 residues.

CDR3 sequence: CASSFAGAREAFF. The DNA for the CDR3 is TGTGCCAGCAGCTTTGCAGGGGCCAGGGAAGCTTTCTTT. This chain links TRBV7-2 with TRBJ1-1; TRBD1 might be the D (6 bases). V lost 3 bases and J 8 bases, leaving 13 bases between the germline ends. The CDR3 is 13 residues long. Per the germline V gene, CDR1 is SGHTA and CDR2 is FQGNSA.

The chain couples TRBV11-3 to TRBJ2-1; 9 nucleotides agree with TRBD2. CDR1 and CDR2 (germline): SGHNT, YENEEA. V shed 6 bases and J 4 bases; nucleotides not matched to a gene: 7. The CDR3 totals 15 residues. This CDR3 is CASSQRGERYNEQFF. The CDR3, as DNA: TGTGCCAGCAGTCAGCGGGGGGAGAGGTACAATGAGCAGTTCTTC.